A single sample gave rise to the 5 T cell receptor beta chains below, sequenced in a study of blood T cell repertoires in COVID-19. Clones were sequenced by immunoSEQ multiplex PCR, and TCRdb holds only the in-frame ones, with some missing. The sample lists approximately 170,000 clones, 80% to 85% occurring once. Sequences were obtained from PBMCs or T cells enriched from blood (not recorded which). The source of these receptors is a woman between 45 and 65 years old who had recovered from COVID-19.

The chain has TRBV18 and TRBJ2-2; D might be TRBD1 (5 bases). V was cut by 0 bases and J by 4 bases, with 9 bases left in between. Germline V gene lookup returns CDR1 KGHSH and CDR2 LQKENI. The CDR3 spans 15 residues. Here the CDR3 DNA reads TGTGCCAGCTCACCACCGAACAGGCCCACCGGGGAGCTGTTTTTT. Protein product: CASSPPNRPTGELFF.

This clone has only one observation. The genes are TRBV3-1 (or the pseudogene TRBV3-2) and TRBJ2-7, with 13 positions matching TRBD2. J lost 6 bases, V lost 6 bases, and 5 bases had no gene match. The CDR3 is 14 amino acids. Germline V gene data show CDR1 as LGHDT and CDR2 as YNNKEL (reference sequence). CDR3 bases: TGTGCCAGCAGGGGGACTAGCGGGATAAGCGAGCAGTACTTC. Protein sequence: CASRGTSGISEQYF.

The chain links TRBV18 to TRBJ1-1; D perhaps matches TRBD1 (5 bases). Trimming cost V 0 bases and J 3 bases, with 14 bases left between them. The CDR3 runs 16 residues. The germline V gene has CDR1 KGHSH and CDR2 LQKENI. CDR3 nucleotide sequence: TGTGCCAGCTCACCACCTTATTCGACAGCCTACACTGAAGCTTTCTTT. Translating gives CASSPPYSTAYTEAFF.

The rearrangement joins TRBV4-1 to TRBJ2-3; 10 bases are shared with TRBD2. V trimming: 0 bases; J trimming: 3 bases; junction bases outside the gene matches: 9. CDR3 length equals 18 residues. CDR1 and CDR2 (germline): MGHRA, YSYEKL. Written as DNA, the CDR3 is TGCGCCAGCAGCCAAGATTCGAGGTCTAGCGGGAGTACAGATACGCAGTATTTT. Translating it yields CASSQDSRSSGSTDTQYF.

The genes are TRBV6-2 or TRBV6-3 and TRBJ2-1; D perhaps matches TRBD2 (7 bases). CDR1 MNHEY and CDR2 SVGEGT come from the germline V gene. This CDR3 is 15 amino acids long. The V end lost 5 bases, the J end lost 6 bases, and 17 bases lay between the germline ends. The CDR3 region has the DNA TGTGCCAGCAGTAGCGGGACCCAAGGGGGCAATGAGCAGTTCTTC. Amino acid sequence: CASSSGTQGGNEQFF.